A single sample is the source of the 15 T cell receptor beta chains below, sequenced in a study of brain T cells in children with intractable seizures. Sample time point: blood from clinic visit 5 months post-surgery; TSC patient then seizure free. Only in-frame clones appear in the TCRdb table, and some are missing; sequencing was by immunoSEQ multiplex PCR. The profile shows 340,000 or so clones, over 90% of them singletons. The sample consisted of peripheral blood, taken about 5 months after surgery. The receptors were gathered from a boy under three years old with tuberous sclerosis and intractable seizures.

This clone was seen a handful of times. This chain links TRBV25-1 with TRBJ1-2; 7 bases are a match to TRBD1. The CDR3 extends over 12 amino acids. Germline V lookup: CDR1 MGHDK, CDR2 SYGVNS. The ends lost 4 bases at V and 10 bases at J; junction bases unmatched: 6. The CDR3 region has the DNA TGTGCCAGCAGTGGCAGGGGGGGGGACTACACCTTC. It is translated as CASSGRGGDYTF.

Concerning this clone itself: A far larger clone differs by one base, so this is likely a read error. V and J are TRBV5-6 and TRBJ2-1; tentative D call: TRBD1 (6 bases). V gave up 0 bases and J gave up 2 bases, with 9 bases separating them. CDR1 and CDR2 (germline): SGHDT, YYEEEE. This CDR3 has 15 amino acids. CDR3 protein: CASSLGAGAYNEQFF. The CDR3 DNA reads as TGTGCCAGCAGCTTGGGGGCAGGGGCCTACAATGAGCAGTTCTTC.

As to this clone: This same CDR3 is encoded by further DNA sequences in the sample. The CDR3 DNA follows: TGTGCCAGCAGCGTGGGGGCTAGCAATCAGCCCCAGCATTTT. This codes for CASSVGASNQPQHF. The chain joins TRBV9 to TRBJ1-5, with D possibly matching TRBD1 (6 bases). V was trimmed by 2 bases and J by 0 bases, leaving 6 bases between them. Per germline, CDR1 SGDLS and CDR2 YYNGEE. This CDR3 region has 14 residues.

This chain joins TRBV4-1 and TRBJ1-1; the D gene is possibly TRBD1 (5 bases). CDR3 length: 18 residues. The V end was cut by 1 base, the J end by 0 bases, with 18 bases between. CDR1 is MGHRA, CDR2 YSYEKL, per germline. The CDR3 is CASSQGLMYRTLNTEAFF. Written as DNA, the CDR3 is TGCGCCAGCAGCCAAGGTCTCATGTACCGGACACTGAACACTGAAGCTTTCTTT.

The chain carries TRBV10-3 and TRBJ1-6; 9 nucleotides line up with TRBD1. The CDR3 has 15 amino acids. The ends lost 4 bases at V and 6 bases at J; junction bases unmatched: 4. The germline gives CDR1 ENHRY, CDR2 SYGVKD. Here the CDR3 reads CAISGSGQGNSPLHF. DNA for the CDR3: TGTGCCATCAGTGGGTCGGGACAGGGTAATTCACCCCTCCACTTT.

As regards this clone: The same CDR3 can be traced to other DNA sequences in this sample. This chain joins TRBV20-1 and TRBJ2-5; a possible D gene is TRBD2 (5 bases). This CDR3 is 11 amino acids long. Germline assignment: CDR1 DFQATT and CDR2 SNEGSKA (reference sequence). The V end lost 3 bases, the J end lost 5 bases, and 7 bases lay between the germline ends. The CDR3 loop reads CSASGEETQYF. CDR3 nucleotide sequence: TGCAGTGCTAGCGGGGAGGAGACCCAGTACTTC.

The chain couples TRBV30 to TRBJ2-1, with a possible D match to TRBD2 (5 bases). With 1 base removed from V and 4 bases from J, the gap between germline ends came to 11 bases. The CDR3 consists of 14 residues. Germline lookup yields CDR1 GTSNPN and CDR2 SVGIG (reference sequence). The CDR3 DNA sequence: TGTGCCTGGAGTGGGGCTAGCAGTTACAATGAGCAGTTCTTC. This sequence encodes CAWSGASSYNEQFF.

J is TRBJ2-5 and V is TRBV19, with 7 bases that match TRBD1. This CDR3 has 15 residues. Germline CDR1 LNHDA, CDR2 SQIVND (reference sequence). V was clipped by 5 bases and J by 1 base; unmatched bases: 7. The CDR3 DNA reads TGTGCCAGTAGTGACCGGGACAGCATCCAAGAGACCCAGTACTTC. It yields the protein CASSDRDSIQETQYF.

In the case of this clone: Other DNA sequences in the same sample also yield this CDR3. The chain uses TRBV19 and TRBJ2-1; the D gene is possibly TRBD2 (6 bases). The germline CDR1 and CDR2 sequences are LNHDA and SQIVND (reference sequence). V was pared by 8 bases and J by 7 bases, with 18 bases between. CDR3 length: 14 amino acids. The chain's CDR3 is CASSPSAGGNEQFF. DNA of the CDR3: TGTGCCAGTTCCCCTAGCGCGGGTGGGAATGAGCAGTTCTTC. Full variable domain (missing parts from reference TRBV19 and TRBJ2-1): DGGITQSPKYLFRKEGQNVTLSCEQNLNHDAMYWYRQDPGQGLRLIYYSQIVNDFQKGDIAEGYSVSREKKESFPLTVTSAQKNPTAFYLCASSPSAGGNEQFFGPGTRLTVL.

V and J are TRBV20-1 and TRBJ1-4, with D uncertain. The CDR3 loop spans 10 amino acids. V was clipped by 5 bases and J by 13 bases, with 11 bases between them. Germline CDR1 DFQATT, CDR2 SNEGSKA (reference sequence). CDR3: CSALGNGLFF. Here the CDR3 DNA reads TGCAGTGCTCTAGGGAATGGACTGTTTTTT.

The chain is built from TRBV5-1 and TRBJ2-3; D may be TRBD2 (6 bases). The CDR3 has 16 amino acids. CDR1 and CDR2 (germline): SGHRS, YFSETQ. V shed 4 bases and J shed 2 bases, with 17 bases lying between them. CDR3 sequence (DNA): TGCGCCAGCAGCCAAGGACAAGCGGGTATCACAGATACGCAGTATTTT. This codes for CASSQGQAGITDTQYF.

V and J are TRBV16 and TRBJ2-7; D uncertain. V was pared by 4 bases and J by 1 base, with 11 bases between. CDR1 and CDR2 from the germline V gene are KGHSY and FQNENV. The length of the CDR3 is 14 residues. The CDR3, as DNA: TGTGCCAGCAGCCCGCCGACAAGATCCTACGAGCAGTACTTC. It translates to CASSPPTRSYEQYF.

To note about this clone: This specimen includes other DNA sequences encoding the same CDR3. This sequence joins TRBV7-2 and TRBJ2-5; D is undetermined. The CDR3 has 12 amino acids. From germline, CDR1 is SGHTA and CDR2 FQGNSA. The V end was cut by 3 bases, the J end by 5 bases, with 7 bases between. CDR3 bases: TGTGCCAGCAGCTTGCTTCGGGAGACCCAGTACTTC. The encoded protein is CASSLLRETQYF.

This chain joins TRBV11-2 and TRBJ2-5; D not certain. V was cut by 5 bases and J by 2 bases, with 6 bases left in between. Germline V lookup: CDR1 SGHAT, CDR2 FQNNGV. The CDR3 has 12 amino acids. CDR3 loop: CASSRLQETQYF. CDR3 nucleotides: TGTGCCAGCAGCCGGTTACAAGAGACCCAGTACTTC.

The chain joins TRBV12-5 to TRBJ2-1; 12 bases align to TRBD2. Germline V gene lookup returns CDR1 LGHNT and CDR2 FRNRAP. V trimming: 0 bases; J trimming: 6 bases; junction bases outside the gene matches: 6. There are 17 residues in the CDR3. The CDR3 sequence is CASGLVLAGGFRNEQFF. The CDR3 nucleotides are TGTGCTAGTGGTTTGGTCCTAGCGGGGGGGTTCCGCAATGAGCAGTTCTTC. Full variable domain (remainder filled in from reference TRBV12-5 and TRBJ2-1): DARVTQTPRHKVTEMGQEVTMRCQPILGHNTVFWYRQTMMQGLELLAYFRNRAPLDDSGMPKDRFSAEMPDATLATLKIQPSEPRDSAVYFCASGLVLAGGFRNEQFFGPGTRLTVL.